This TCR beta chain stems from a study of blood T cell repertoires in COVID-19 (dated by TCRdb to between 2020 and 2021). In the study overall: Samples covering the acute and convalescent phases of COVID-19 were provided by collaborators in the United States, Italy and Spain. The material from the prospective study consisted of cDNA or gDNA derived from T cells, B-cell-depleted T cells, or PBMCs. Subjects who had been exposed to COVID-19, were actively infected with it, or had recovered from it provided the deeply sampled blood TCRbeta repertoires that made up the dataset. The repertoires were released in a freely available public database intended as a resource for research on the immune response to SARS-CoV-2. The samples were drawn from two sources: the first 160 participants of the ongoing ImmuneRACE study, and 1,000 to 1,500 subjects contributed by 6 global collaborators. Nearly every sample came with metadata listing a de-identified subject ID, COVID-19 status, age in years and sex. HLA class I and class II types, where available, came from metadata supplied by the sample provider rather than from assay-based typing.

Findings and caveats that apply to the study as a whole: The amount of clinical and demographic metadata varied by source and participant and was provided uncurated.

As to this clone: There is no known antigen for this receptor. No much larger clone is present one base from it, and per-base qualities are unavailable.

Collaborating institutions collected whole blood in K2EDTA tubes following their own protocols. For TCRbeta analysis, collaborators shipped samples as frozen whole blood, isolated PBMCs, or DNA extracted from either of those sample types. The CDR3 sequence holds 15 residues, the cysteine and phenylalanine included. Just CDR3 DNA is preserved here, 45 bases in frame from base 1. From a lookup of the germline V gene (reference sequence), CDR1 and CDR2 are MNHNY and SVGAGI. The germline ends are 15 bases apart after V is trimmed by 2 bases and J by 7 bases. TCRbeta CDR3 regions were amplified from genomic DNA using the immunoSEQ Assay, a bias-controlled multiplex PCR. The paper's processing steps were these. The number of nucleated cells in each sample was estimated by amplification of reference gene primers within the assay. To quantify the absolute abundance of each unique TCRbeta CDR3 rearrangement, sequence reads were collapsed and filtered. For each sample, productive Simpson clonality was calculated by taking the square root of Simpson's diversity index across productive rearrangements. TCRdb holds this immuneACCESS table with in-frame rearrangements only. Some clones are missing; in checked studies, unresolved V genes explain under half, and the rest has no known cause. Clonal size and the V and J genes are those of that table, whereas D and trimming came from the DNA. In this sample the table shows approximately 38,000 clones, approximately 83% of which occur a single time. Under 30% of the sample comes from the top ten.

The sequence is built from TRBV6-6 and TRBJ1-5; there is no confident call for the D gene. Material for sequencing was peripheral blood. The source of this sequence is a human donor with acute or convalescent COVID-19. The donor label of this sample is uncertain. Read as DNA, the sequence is TGTGCCAGCAGTTACCCTGCGGACTTGAGGCAGCCCCAGCATTTT. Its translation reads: CASSYPADLRQPQHF.